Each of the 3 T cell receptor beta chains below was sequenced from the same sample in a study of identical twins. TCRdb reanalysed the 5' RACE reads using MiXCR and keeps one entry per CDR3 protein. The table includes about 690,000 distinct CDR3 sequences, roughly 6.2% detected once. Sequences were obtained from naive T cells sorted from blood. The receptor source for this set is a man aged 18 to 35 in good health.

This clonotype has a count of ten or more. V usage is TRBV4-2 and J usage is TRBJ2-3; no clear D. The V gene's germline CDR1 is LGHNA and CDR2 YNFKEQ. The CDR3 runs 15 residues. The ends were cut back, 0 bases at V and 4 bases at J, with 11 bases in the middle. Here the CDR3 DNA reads TGTGCCAGCAGCCAAGAACCAAGCGTCCCAGATACGCAGTATTTT. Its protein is CASSQEPSVPDTQYF.

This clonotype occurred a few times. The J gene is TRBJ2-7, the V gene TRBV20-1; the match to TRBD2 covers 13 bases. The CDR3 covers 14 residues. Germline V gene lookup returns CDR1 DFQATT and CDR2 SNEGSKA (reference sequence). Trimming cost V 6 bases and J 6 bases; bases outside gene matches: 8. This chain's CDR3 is CSAKGLAGALEQYF. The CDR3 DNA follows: TGCAGTGCGAAAGGACTAGCGGGAGCACTCGAGCAGTACTTC.

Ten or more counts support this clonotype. This CDR3 reads CAILLAGSNEQFF. The CDR3 DNA reads TGTGCCATCCTACTAGCGGGATCGAATGAGCAGTTCTTC. The chain recombines TRBV10-3 with TRBJ2-1, with 10 bases fitting TRBD2. The CDR3 runs to 13 residues. J lost 7 bases, V lost 8 bases, and 5 bases had no gene match. The germline CDR1 and CDR2 sequences are ENHRY and SYGVKD.